This entry describes one TCR beta chain. The entry originates in a study of T cells in tuberculosis. After thawing and overnight rest, PBMC were stained with GMM-loaded CD1B tetramer, viability dye and anti-CD3 for sorting. C32 glucose monomycolate from Rhodococcus equi was loaded onto the CD1B tetramers. J lost 6 bases, V lost 0 bases, and 8 bases had no gene match. CDR3 size: 16 residues. The germline gives CDR1 LNHNV, CDR2 YYDKDF (reference sequence). Measured with immunoSEQ multiplex PCR; TCRdb has only the in-frame clones, and not every one. The table includes about 88,000 clones, more than 75% detected once.

The gene calls are TRBV15 and TRBJ2-1; TRBD2 agrees at 7 bases. The sequence was collected from an adult woman with latent tuberculosis. The sample consisted of CD1b-GMM tetramer-negative cells sorted from PBMCs. CDR3 residues: CATSRDPPGRGNEQFF. CDR3 nucleotides: TGTGCCACCAGCAGAGACCCCCCAGGGAGGGGCAATGAGCAGTTCTTC.